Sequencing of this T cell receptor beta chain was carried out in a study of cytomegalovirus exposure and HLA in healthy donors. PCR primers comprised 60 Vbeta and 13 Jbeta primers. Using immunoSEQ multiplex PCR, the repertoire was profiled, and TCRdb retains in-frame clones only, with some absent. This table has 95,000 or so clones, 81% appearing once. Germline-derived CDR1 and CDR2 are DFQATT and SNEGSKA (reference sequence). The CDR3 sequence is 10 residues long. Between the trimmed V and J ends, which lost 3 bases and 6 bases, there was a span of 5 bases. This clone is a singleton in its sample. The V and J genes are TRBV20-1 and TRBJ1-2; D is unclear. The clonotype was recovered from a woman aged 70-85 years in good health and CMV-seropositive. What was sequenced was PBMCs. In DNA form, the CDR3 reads TGCAGTGCTAGTTTCAATGGCTACACCTTC. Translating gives CSASFNGYTF.